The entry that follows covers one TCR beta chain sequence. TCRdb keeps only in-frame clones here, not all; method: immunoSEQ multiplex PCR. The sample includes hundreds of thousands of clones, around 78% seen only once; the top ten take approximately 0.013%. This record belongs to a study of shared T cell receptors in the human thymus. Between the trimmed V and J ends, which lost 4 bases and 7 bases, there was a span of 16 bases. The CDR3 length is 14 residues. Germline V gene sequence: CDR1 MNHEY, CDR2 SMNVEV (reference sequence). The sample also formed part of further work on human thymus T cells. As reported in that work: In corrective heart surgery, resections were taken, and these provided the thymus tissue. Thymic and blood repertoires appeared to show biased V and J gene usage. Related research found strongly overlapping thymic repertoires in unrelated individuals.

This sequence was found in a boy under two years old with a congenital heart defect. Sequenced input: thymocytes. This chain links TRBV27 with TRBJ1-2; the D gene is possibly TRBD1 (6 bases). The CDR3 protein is CASSSGGLLRGYTF. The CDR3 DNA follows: TGTGCCAGCAGTTCCGGGGGGCTCCTTCGTGGCTACACCTTC.